The clone carrying this T cell receptor beta chain turned up a few times. The antigen is not known. The data were obtained in a study of beta chain features in type 1 diabetes. Findings and limits, study-wide: Shorter TCRB CDR3s, moderately but significantly so, marked every one of the four CD4+ subsets in Type 1 diabetes patients.

The CDR3 has 15 amino acids. Trimming removed 5 bases at V and 0 bases at J, with 10 bases between. The V gene's germline CDR1 is SGHTA and CDR2 FQGTGA. Reverse transcription of all isolated RNA meant that expressed TCRB transcripts were sequenced. Data came from immunoSEQ multiplex PCR; TCRdb stores just in-frame clones and leaves some out. This repertoire shows roughly 350,000 clones, over 8.5% found once; its top ten account for over 0.45%. CD45RO/CCR7/CD25/CD127/CD95/CD27 sorting isolated CD4+ naive, central memory, regulatory and stem cell-like memory cells. The clonotype comes from a young man with type 1 diabetes. The sequenced material came from central memory CD4+ T cells from blood. The V gene is TRBV7-3, the J gene TRBJ2-2, with D unresolved. CDR3 bases: TGTGCCAGCAGCCCAAGCCCCACGAACACCGGGGAGCTGTTTTTT. Its translation is CASSPSPTNTGELFF.